This T cell receptor beta chain was documented in a study of cytomegalovirus exposure and HLA in healthy donors. Clones were read by immunoSEQ multiplex PCR, and TCRdb kept only the in-frame ones, dropping some. The sample lists over 150,000 clones; roughly nine tenths were seen once. CDR1 SGDLS and CDR2 YYNGEE come from the germline V gene. Losses at the gene ends were 2 bases for V and 2 bases for J; bases not matched to a gene: 10. This CDR3 region has 16 residues. A word on this clone: Its antigen is unknown.

Regarding the study as a whole: There were under 200 TCR beta chains listed as cytomegalovirus-associated. Rare TCR sequences dominated, though some public TCRs recurred in many donors.

This sequence was found in a woman between 18 and 29 years old in good health and CMV-seropositive. This chain connects TRBV9 to TRBJ2-7; 7 bases line up with TRBD2. Sample: PBMCs. CDR3 in amino acids: CASSVGTSGVAYEQYF. Here the CDR3 DNA reads TGTGCCAGCAGCGTCGGGACGAGCGGGGTAGCCTACGAGCAGTACTTC.